The table lists the clone carrying this T cell receptor delta chain with a few counts. Antigen unknown. Extracted RNA was reverse transcribed into cDNA. The CDR3 regions were amplified by multiplex PCR from V-gene primers to a constant-region primer. TCRdb re-called the multiplex PCR reads through CATT. Of 50,000 to 60,000 delta-chain clones in the sample, approximately 16% were seen once. The record originates from a study of Vδ1+ human thymocytes. Whole-study results and caveats: The authors advised highly purified populations and single-cell validation. Around a fifth of thymic delta-chain sequences were Vdelta2, with few Vdelta3, unlike blood Vdelta1+ controls. Highly polyclonal TRG and TRD repertoires with Gaussian CDR3 length distributions appeared in thymus.

The germline V gene has CDR1 TSWWSYY and CDR2 QGS. Losses at the gene ends were 0 bases for V and 0 bases for J; bases not matched to a gene: 13. The CDR3 runs 21 residues. The rearrangement links TRDV1 to TRDJ1; TRDD3 aligns across 13 bases. The sequence was collected from a girl under three years old who had congenital heart surgery. Sequencing input: Vdelta1+ gamma-delta thymocytes from the thymus. Subset meaning: FACS-sorted CD3+ TCRalphabeta- TCRVdelta1+ TCRVdelta2- thymocytes. The CDR3 loop is CALGELVLLGDTRRYTDKLIF. For the CDR3, the DNA is TGTGCTCTTGGGGAACTAGTTCTACTGGGGGATACGCGACGGTACACCGATAAACTCATCTTT.